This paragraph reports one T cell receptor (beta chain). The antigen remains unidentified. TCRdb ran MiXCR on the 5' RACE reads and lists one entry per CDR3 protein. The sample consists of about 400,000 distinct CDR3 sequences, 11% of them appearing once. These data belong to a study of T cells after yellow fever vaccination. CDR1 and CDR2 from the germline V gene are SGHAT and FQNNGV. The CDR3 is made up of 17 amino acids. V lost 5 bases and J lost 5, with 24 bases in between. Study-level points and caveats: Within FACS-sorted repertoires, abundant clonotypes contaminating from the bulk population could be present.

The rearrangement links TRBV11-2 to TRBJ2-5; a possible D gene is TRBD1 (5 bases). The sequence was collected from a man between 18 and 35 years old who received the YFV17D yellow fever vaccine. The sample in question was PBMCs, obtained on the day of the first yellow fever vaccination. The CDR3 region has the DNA TGTGCCAGCAGCCTCAACTCATGGGGCACCGCGATGGAGACCCAGTACTTC. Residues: CASSLNSWGTAMETQYF. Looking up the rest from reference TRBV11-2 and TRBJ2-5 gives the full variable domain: EAGVAQSPRYKIIEKRQSVAFWCNPISGHATLYWYQQILGQGPKLLIQFQNNGVVDDSQLPKDRFSAERLKGVDSTLKIQPAKLEDSAVYLCASSLNSWGTAMETQYFGPGTRLLVL.